This T cell receptor (beta chain) was recorded in a study of response to subunit inactivated influenza vaccine listed by TCRdb under 2018. General notes on the study: Deep quantitative T cell receptor repertoire profiling was used in the study to track responses to a trivalent subunit inactivated influenza vaccine. Findings and caveats that apply to the study as a whole: According to the authors, only a limited number of new T cells may be recruited by each seasonal influenza vaccination.

Note on this clonotype: Its specific antigen is unknown. One base away there is no much larger clone; base qualities are not given.

Including cysteine and phenylalanine, the CDR3 has 14 amino acids. The kept DNA is CDR3 alone, 42 bases in frame from the first base. From V the trimming removes 4 bases and from J it removes 4 bases, while the gene matches leave 3 bases of the junction unaccounted for. The germline V gene (reference sequence) supplies CDR1 DFQATT and CDR2 SNEGSKA. Library preparation used RT-PCR. Sequencing relied on an Illumina HiSeq 2500. TCRdb redid the processing of the public reads, applying fastp at Q25 and MiXCR, and retained in-frame beta chains. Each record represents a unique CDR3 protein, reported with the most common genes and DNA among its rows. Within this sample are about 300,000 distinct CDR3 sequences, with 22% of them counted one time only. 10% to 13% of the sample goes to the ten largest clones.

Sequences were derived from PBMCs from blood, sampled around 22 months after vaccination. This TCR derives from a man between 50 and 69 years old who received an inactivated influenza vaccine. Donor details come from another sample of the same person, matched by shared clones. The chain joins TRBV20-1 to TRBJ2-1, and 11 junctional nucleotides match TRBD2. The DNA sequence follows: TGCAGTGCTACTGGACTAGCGGGTTACAATGAGCAGTTCTTC. This encodes CSATGLAGYNEQFF.